The rows below give T cell receptor beta chains drawn from one sample of a study of shared clonotypes between healthy human individuals. Profiled with immunoSEQ multiplex PCR; TCRdb holds only in-frame clones, not every one. Of more than 2,000,000 clones in the sample, just over 90% were seen once. Material: naive CD4+ T cells sorted from blood. Every receptor here comes from a man aged 18 to 30 in good health. Both conserved end residues are part of each CDR3.

TRBV6-5	TRBJ1-1	CASSLWKNTEAFF
TRBV2	TRBJ1-5	CASSEEGPGQPQHF
TRBV6-4	TRBJ2-7	CASRTGHPYEQYF
TRBV27	TRBJ1-2	CASSAAGPAYGYTF
TRBV5-1	TRBJ1-2	CASSLSVSTNYGYTF
TRBV7-2	TRBJ1-6	CANSRINSPLHF
TRBV5-1	TRBJ1-3	CASSWDGNTIYF
TRBV19	TRBJ2-3	CASSRQGTDTQYF
TRBV11-3	TRBJ1-3	CASTNSGSTIYF
TRBV7-7	TRBJ2-1	CASSLDSYNEQFF
TRBV5-6	TRBJ1-1	CASSVQGASTEAFF
TRBV25-1	TRBJ2-7	CASSDGTATYEQYF
TRBV5-5	TRBJ2-5	CASSRGQGAVQETQYF
TRBV18	TRBJ1-5	CASSSQGMSNQPQHF
TRBV5-6	TRBJ2-5	CASSLDRAGNETQYF
TRBV28	TRBJ2-2	CASSFRQNTGELFF
TRBV7-2	TRBJ2-7	CASSLDRFKPYEQYF
TRBV5-1	TRBJ2-7	CASSPAGQGYEQYF
TRBV9	TRBJ2-7	CASSGRGTGSHEQYF
TRBV6-1	TRBJ2-4	CASSALETHPQNIQYF
TRBV11-2	TRBJ2-1	CASSLGLRGEQFF
TRBV4-1	TRBJ2-1	CASSPYRDRGYNEQFF
TRBV7-9	TRBJ2-1	CASSPRTNYNEQFF
TRBV18	TRBJ2-1	CASSPPQGWDEQFF
TRBV5-6	TRBJ1-5	CASSLGAGRSGNQPQHF
TRBV11-2	TRBJ2-7	CASSRGWESSYEQYF
TRBV6-1	TRBJ2-7	CASIAGSYEQYF
TRBV30	TRBJ2-5	CAWSVAGVETQYF
TRBV5-1	TRBJ2-6	CASSLDSGANVLTF
TRBV4-1	TRBJ2-1	CASSQDPAGGPYNEQFF
TRBV28	TRBJ2-1	CASSLDRKTYNEQFF
TRBV30	TRBJ2-7	CAWSVGLAGPYEQYF
TRBV10-3	TRBJ1-5	CAISTGGGQPQHF
TRBV29-1	TRBJ1-5	CSVEPGSGQPQHF
TRBV29-1	TRBJ1-5	CSVEVGGNQPQHF
TRBV4-1	TRBJ2-7	CASSQPRDRVNEQYF
TRBV29-1	TRBJ2-2	CSVNSNTGELFF
TRBV6-6	TRBJ2-3	CASGGLASTDTQYF
TRBV4-1	TRBJ1-1	CASSQERETEAFF
TRBV6-6	TRBJ1-2	CASRPSDRTNYGYTF